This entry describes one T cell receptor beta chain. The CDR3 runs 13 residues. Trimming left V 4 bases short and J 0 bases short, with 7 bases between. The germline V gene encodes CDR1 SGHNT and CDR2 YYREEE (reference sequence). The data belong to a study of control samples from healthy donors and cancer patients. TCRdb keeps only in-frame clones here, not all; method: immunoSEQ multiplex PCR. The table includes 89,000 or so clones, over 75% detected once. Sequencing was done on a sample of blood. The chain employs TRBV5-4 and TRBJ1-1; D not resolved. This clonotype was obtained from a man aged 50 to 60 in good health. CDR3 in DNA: TGTGCCAGCAGCACAATCATGAACACTGAAGCTTTCTTT. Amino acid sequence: CASSTIMNTEAFF.